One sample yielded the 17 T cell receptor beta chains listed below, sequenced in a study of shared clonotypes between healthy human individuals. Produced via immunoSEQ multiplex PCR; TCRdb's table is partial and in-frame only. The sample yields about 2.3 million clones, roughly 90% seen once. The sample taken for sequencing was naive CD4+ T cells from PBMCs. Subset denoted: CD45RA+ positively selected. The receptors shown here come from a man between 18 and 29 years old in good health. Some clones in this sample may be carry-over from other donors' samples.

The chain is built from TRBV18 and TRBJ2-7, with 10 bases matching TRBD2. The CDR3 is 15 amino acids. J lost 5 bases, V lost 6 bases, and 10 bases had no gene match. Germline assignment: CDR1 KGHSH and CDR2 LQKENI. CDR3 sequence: CASSPPSGSFHEQYF. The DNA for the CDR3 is TGTGCCAGCTCCCCCCCTAGCGGGAGTTTCCACGAGCAGTACTTC.

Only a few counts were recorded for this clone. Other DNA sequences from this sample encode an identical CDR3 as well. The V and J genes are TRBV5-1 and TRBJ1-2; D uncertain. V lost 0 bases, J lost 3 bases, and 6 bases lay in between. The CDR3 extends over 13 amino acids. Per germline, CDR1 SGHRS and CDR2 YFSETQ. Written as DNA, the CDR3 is TGCGCCAGCAGCTTGGAGGCCTACTATGGCTACACCTTC. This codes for CASSLEAYYGYTF.

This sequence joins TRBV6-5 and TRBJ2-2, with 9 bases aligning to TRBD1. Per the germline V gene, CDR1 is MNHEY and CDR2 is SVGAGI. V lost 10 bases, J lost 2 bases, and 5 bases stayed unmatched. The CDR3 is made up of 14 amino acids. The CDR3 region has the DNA TGTGCCACTGGACAGGGGATAAACACCGGGGAGCTGTTTTTT. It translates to CATGQGINTGELFF.

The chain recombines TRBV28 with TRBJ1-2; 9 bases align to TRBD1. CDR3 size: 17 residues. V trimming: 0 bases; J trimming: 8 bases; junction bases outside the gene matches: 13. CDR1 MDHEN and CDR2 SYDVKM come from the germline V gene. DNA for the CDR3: TGTGCCAGCAGTTTATGGGGACAGGGTCGTATGGGGAGCGGCTACACCTTC. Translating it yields CASSLWGQGRMGSGYTF.

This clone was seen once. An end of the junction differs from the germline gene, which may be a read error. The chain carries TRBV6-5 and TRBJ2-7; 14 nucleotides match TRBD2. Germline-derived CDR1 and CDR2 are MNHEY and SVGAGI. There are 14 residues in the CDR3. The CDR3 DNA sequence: TGTGCCAGCAGTGAGGGGGGGACTAGCGGGAGCAGACACTTC. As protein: CASSEGGTSGSRHF.

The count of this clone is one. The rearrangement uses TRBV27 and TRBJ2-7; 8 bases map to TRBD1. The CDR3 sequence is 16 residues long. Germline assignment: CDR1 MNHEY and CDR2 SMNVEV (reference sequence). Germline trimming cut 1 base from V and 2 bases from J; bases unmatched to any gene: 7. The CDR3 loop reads CASSLLPTGDTYEQYF. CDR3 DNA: TGTGCCAGCAGTTTATTGCCGACAGGGGACACCTACGAGCAGTACTTC.

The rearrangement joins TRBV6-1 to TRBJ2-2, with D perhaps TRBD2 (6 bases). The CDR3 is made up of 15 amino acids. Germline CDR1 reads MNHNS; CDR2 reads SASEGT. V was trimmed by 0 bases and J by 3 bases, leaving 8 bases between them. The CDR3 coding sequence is TGTGCCAGCAGTGAAGCAGGGAGGTACACCGGGGAGCTGTTTTTT. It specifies CASSEAGRYTGELFF.

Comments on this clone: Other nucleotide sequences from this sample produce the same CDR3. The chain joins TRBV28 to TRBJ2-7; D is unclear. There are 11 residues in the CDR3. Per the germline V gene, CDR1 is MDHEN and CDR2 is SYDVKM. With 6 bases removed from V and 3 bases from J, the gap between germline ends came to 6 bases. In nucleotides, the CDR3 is TGTGCCAGCAGCCGAAACTACGAGCAGTACTTC. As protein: CASSRNYEQYF.

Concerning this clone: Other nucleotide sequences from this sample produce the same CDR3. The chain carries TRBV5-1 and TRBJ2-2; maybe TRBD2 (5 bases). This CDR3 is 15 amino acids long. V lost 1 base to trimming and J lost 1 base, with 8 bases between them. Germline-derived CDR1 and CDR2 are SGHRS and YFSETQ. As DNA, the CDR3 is TGCGCCAGCAGCTTGAGCCGGGGGAACACCGGGGAGCTGTTTTTT. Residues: CASSLSRGNTGELFF. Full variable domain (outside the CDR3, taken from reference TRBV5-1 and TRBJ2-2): KAGVTQTPRYLIKTRGQQVTLSCSPISGHRSVSWYQQTPGQGLQFLFEYFSETQRNKGNFPGRFSGRQFSNSRSEMNVSTLELGDSALYLCASSLSRGNTGELFFGEGSRLTVL.

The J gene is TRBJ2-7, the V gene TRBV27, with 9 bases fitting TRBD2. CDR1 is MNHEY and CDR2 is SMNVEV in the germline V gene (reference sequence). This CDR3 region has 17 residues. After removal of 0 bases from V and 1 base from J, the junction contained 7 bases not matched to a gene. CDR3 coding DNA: TGTGCCAGCAGTTTATCGTGGACTAGCGCCTCTTCCTACGAGCAGTACTTC. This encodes CASSLSWTSASSYEQYF.

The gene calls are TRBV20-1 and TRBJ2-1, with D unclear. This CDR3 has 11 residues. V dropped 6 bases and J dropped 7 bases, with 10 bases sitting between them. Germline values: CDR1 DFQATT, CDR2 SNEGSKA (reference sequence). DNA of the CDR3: TGCAGTGCCCGGCACAAAAATGAGCAGTTCTTC. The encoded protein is CSARHKNEQFF.

DNA for the CDR3: TGTGCCAGCAGTAACGGACTAGCGATGTCCGGGCACGAGCAGTACTTC. Amino acids: CASSNGLAMSGHEQYF. The chain links TRBV28 to TRBJ2-7, with 9 bases lining up with TRBD2. Trimming took 5 bases from V and 5 from J; bases not matched to a gene: 13. CDR3 length: 16 residues. Germline loops: CDR1 MDHEN, CDR2 SYDVKM.

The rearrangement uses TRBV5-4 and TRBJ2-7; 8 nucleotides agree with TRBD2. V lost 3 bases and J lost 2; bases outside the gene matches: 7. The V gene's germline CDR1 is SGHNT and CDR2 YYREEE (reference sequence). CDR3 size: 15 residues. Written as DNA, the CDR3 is TGTGCCAGCAGCTACCGGGGGGGAGCCCCCTACGAGCAGTACTTC. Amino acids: CASSYRGGAPYEQYF. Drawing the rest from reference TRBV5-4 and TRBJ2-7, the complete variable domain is ETGVTQSPTHLIKTRGQQVTLRCSSQSGHNTVSWYQQALGQGPQFIFQYYREEENGRGNFPPRFSGLQFPNYSSELNVNALELDDSALYLCASSYRGGAPYEQYFGPGTRLTVT.

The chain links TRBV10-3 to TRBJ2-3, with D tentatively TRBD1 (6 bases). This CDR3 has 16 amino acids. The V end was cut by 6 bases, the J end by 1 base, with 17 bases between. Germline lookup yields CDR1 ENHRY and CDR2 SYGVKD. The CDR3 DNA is TGTGCCATCAGCCCGGGACACTTGTCTGGCACAGATACGCAGTATTTT. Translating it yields CAISPGHLSGTDTQYF.

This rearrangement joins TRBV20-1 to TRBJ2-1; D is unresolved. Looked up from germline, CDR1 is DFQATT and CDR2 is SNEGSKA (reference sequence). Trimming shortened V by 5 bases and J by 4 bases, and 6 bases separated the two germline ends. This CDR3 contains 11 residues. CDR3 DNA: TGCAGTGCTTTTGGATACAATGAGCAGTTCTTC. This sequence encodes CSAFGYNEQFF.

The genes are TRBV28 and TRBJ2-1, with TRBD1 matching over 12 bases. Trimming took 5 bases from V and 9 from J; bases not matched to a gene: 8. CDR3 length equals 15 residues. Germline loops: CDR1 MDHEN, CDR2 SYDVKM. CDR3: CASSRVGQGAGEQFF. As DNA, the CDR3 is TGTGCCAGCAGTCGGGTGGGACAGGGGGCCGGTGAGCAGTTCTTC.

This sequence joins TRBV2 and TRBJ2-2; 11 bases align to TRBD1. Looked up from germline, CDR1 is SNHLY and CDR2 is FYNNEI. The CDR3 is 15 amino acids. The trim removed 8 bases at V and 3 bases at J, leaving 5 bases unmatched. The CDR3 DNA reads TGTGCCAGCGGGGGACAGGGGGTACACACCGGGGAGCTGTTTTTT. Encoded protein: CASGGQGVHTGELFF.